One sample yielded the 19 T cell receptor beta chains listed below, sequenced in a study of blood T cell repertoires in COVID-19. Here immunoSEQ multiplex PCR was the method, and the copy in TCRdb shows in-frame clones only, minus some. The sample has tens of thousands of clones, 85% seen once. Specimen: peripheral blood. These receptors were taken from a man aged 55 to 70 with acute or convalescent COVID-19.

This sequence joins TRBV5-4 and TRBJ1-2; D possibly corresponds to TRBD1 (5 bases). Germline-derived CDR1 and CDR2 are SGHNT and YYREEE (reference sequence). This CDR3 has 12 residues. V gave up 6 bases and J gave up 4 bases, with 10 bases separating them. CDR3 bases: TGTGCCAGCACCCTGCAGGGCTATGGCTACACCTTC. Translation gives CASTLQGYGYTF.

The gene calls are TRBV9 and TRBJ2-7, with 9 bases matching TRBD1. Looked up from germline, CDR1 is SGDLS and CDR2 is YYNGEE. CDR3 size: 14 residues. The V gene end was trimmed by 3 bases and the J gene end by 1 base; junction bases not matched to a gene: 2. The CDR3 region is CASSEGQGSYEQYF. CDR3 DNA sequence: TGTGCCAGCAGCGAGGGACAGGGATCCTACGAGCAGTACTTC.

This chain joins TRBV3-1 (or the pseudogene TRBV3-2) and TRBJ2-7; tentative D call: TRBD2 (5 bases). Trimming stripped 3 bases from V and 4 bases from J, with 10 bases between. This CDR3 contains 13 residues. Germline V lookup: CDR1 LGHDT, CDR2 YNNKEL (reference sequence). The CDR3 DNA reads TGTGCCAGCAGCCAGAGATGGGAGTACGAGCAGTACTTC. Protein sequence: CASSQRWEYEQYF.

This chain connects TRBV18 to TRBJ2-1, with D uncertain. The CDR3 extends over 12 amino acids. CDR1 KGHSH and CDR2 LQKENI come from the germline V gene. V lost 3 bases and J 8 bases, leaving 8 bases between the germline ends. Here the CDR3 reads CASSPRLDEQFF. The CDR3 DNA follows: TGTGCCAGCTCACCGAGACTCGATGAGCAGTTCTTC.

The chain joins TRBV2 to TRBJ1-1; 7 nucleotides align to TRBD1. The CDR3 loop spans 15 amino acids. Unmatched junction bases numbered 7, after V lost 6 bases and J lost 0 bases. The germline V gene has CDR1 SNHLY and CDR2 FYNNEI. CDR3 sequence reads: CASSPSGGLNTEAFF. The CDR3 DNA follows: TGTGCCAGCAGCCCCTCAGGGGGACTGAACACTGAAGCTTTCTTT.

The chain combines TRBV30 with TRBJ2-7; unclear D gene. The CDR3 is 13 residues long. V shed 4 bases and J shed 2 bases, with 12 bases lying between them. Looked up from germline, CDR1 is GTSNPN and CDR2 is SVGIG (reference sequence). For the CDR3, the DNA is TGTGCCTGGAAACCCCGAGGTCCCTACGAGCAGTACTTC. Its protein product is CAWKPRGPYEQYF. The full variable domain, completed using reference TRBV30 and TRBJ2-7, is SQTIHQWPATLVQPVGSPLSLECTVEGTSNPNLYWYRQAAGRGLQLLFYSVGIGQISSEVPQNLSASRPQDRQFILSSKKLLLSDSGFYLCAWKPRGPYEQYFGPGTRLTVT.

The V gene is TRBV27, the J gene TRBJ2-3; TRBD2 matches 16 bases. Germline CDR1 and CDR2: MNHEY and SMNVEV (reference sequence). This CDR3 region has 18 residues. With V trimmed by 6 bases and J by 1 base, 7 bases remained unmatched. DNA of the CDR3: TGTGCCAGCAGCCGCGGGACTAGCGGGAGGGGTGGCACAGATACGCAGTATTTT. Protein: CASSRGTSGRGGTDTQYF.

V gene TRBV12-3 or TRBV12-4 combines with J gene TRBJ2-7; TRBD1 might be the D (5 bases). Deletions cut 10 bases from V and 6 bases from J, with 19 bases between. The length of the CDR3 is 13 residues. CDR3 amino acids: CATTPAGWGEQYF. Here the CDR3 DNA reads TGTGCCACCACTCCCGCAGGGTGGGGCGAGCAGTACTTC.

This clone has just one count. This chain joins TRBV5-1 and TRBJ2-2, with D possibly TRBD2 on 6 matching bases. The V end lost 7 bases, the J end lost 6 bases, and 10 bases lay between the germline ends. The CDR3 runs 12 residues. Germline values: CDR1 SGHRS, CDR2 YFSETQ. CDR3: CASGLRPGELFF. In DNA, the CDR3 is TGCGCCAGCGGACTAAGGCCCGGGGAGCTGTTTTTT.

The V call is TRBV19, the J call TRBJ1-2; tentatively, D is TRBD1 (6 bases). Germline CDR1 LNHDA, CDR2 SQIVND (reference sequence). V lost 7 bases to trimming and J lost 4 bases, with 16 bases between them. CDR3 size: 14 residues. Here the CDR3 reads CASNRKQGPYGYTF. DNA of the CDR3: TGTGCCAGTAATAGAAAACAGGGACCCTATGGCTACACCTTC.

This clone appeared a few times. V and J are TRBV14 and TRBJ1-1, with 10 positions matching TRBD1. Germline CDR1 SGHDN, CDR2 FVKESK. The CDR3 totals 12 residues. With V trimmed by 3 bases and J by 9 bases, 1 base remained unmatched. The CDR3 region is CASSQDRGKAFF. DNA of the CDR3: TGTGCCAGCAGCCAGGACAGGGGGAAAGCTTTCTTT.

The chain uses TRBV5-1 and TRBJ2-3; 15 positions agree with TRBD2. Germline CDR1 is SGHRS and CDR2 is YFSETQ. CDR3 length: 19 amino acids. The trim removed 4 bases at V and 0 bases at J, leaving 9 bases unmatched. CDR3 sequence reads: CASSPEGLAGGPSTDTQYF. DNA of the CDR3: TGCGCCAGCAGCCCGGAGGGACTAGCGGGGGGTCCTAGCACAGATACGCAGTATTTT. Drawing the rest from reference TRBV5-1 and TRBJ2-3, the complete variable domain is KAGVTQTPRYLIKTRGQQVTLSCSPISGHRSVSWYQQTPGQGLQFLFEYFSETQRNKGNFPGRFSGRQFSNSRSEMNVSTLELGDSALYLCASSPEGLAGGPSTDTQYFGPGTRLTVL.

This clone showed up just once. This rearrangement joins TRBV6-5 to TRBJ1-1; D is undetermined. In germline, CDR1 is MNHEY, CDR2 SVGAGI. The CDR3 sequence is 15 residues long. Trimming shortened V by 4 bases and J by 0 bases, and 12 bases separated the two germline ends. The CDR3 DNA is TGTGCCAGCAGTTTAACCCTAGCACTGAACACTGAAGCTTTCTTT. Translating it yields CASSLTLALNTEAFF.

The chain carries TRBV27 and TRBJ2-3, with TRBD2 identical over 7 bases. The germline gives CDR1 MNHEY, CDR2 SMNVEV (reference sequence). Trimming cost V 3 bases and J 14 bases; bases outside gene matches: 11. This CDR3 is 13 amino acids long. In DNA form, the CDR3 reads TGTGCCAGCAGTTTCCGGGGAGGGTATCCTACGTATTTT. Residues: CASSFRGGYPTYF.

V is TRBV7-6 and J is TRBJ2-3, with D perhaps matching TRBD2 (6 bases). Germline loops: CDR1 SGHVS, CDR2 FNYEAQ. The CDR3 extends over 14 amino acids. V dropped 6 bases and J dropped 0 bases, with 10 bases sitting between them. CDR3 region: CASRGGTSTDTQYF. The CDR3 DNA sequence: TGTGCCAGCAGGGGAGGAACTAGCACAGATACGCAGTATTTT.

The genes are TRBV16 and TRBJ2-4; 8 positions match TRBD1. This CDR3 has 18 amino acids. J was trimmed by 2 bases and V by 0 bases; bases with no gene match: 9. Germline V CDR1 and CDR2: KGHSY, FQNENV. The CDR3 nucleotides are TGTGCCAGCAGCCAATCGTTGGCAGGGGGCCTTTCCAAAAACATTCAGTACTTC. Encoded protein: CASSQSLAGGLSKNIQYF.

V is TRBV7-2 and J is TRBJ1-6; TRBD1 might be the D (5 bases). The V and J ends lost 3 bases and 5 bases respectively, with 11 bases between them. Per germline, CDR1 SGHTA and CDR2 FQGNSA. The CDR3 length is 15 residues. The CDR3: CASSFDRTHNSPLHF. The CDR3 DNA reads as TGTGCCAGCAGCTTCGACAGAACCCATAATTCACCCCTCCACTTT.

V is TRBV2 and J is TRBJ1-2; 9 bases match TRBD1. V trimming: 6 bases; J trimming: 7 bases; junction bases outside the gene matches: 6. The CDR3 sequence is 13 residues long. Per the germline V gene, CDR1 is SNHLY and CDR2 is FYNNEI. The CDR3 region has the DNA TGTGCCAGCAGAGCCGGGACAGGGTCTGGCTACACCTTC. It translates to CASRAGTGSGYTF.

V is TRBV10-3 and J is TRBJ1-1, with D unresolved. Trimming left V 3 bases short and J 7 bases short, with 12 bases between. The CDR3 consists of 13 residues. CDR1 and CDR2 (germline): ENHRY, SYGVKD. The CDR3 loop is CAISDAAGIEAFF. The CDR3, as DNA: TGTGCCATCAGTGACGCGGCGGGGATTGAAGCTTTCTTT.